These 19 T cell receptor beta chains were sequenced from one sample in a study of cytomegalovirus exposure and HLA in healthy donors. PCR involved 60 Vbeta and 13 Jbeta primers. The method was immunoSEQ multiplex PCR; TCRdb's version includes in-frame clones alone and lacks a portion of them. Found here are over 110,000 clones; the top ten clones hold approximately 1%. Input material: PBMCs. These TCRs come from a male donor in good health and CMV-seronegative.

The V call is TRBV2, the J call TRBJ2-5, with a possible D match to TRBD2 (5 bases). Trimming left V 8 bases short and J 5 bases short, with 9 bases between. The CDR3 runs 11 residues. The germline gives CDR1 SNHLY, CDR2 FYNNEI. CDR3 sequence reads: CASSGEETQYF. Here the CDR3 DNA reads TGTGCCAGCTCCGGGGAGGAGACCCAGTACTTC.

This chain uses TRBV6-5 with TRBJ1-1; tentatively, D is TRBD1 (6 bases). The V gene lost 4 bases and the J gene lost 2 bases, with 14 bases spanning the gap. The CDR3 length is 15 residues. Germline CDR1 is MNHEY and CDR2 is SVGAGI. The CDR3 nucleotides read TGTGCCAGCAGTTCCCCAGGGGCAGGAAACACTGAAGCTTTCTTT. This gives the protein CASSSPGAGNTEAFF.

V is TRBV7-6 and J is TRBJ2-7, with D possibly being TRBD1 (6 bases). Trimming pared 3 bases from V and 2 bases from J, leaving 11 bases between. The germline V gene encodes CDR1 SGHVS and CDR2 FNYEAQ. This CDR3 region has 14 residues. The CDR3 coding sequence is TGTGCCAGCAGCTTTGCTTGGGGGCCCTACGAGCAGTACTTC. It translates to CASSFAWGPYEQYF.

The gene calls are TRBV4-2 and TRBJ2-7; 11 nucleotides align to TRBD2. From germline, CDR1 is LGHNA and CDR2 YNFKEQ. This CDR3 comprises 15 residues. V shed 3 bases and J 1 base; nucleotides not matched to a gene: 2. CDR3: CASSQGLAVSYEQYF. The CDR3 nucleotides read TGTGCCAGCAGCCAGGGACTAGCGGTTTCCTACGAGCAGTACTTC.

CDR3 loop: CASSYGGLNQPQHF. In DNA, the CDR3 is TGTGCCAGCAGTTACGGGGGCCTTAATCAGCCCCAGCATTTT. The V gene is TRBV6-5, the J gene TRBJ1-5; a weak D match, TRBD1 (6 bases). Trimming removed 2 bases at V and 4 bases at J, with 9 bases between. This CDR3 has 14 amino acids. Germline V gene sequence: CDR1 MNHEY, CDR2 SVGAGI.

CDR3 region: CASSLVGTDHSPLHF. The CDR3 DNA reads as TGTGCCAGCAGCTTAGTAGGGACAGACCATTCACCCCTCCACTTT. The rearrangement uses TRBV7-2 and TRBJ1-6; TRBD1 agrees at 7 bases. CDR1 and CDR2 (germline): SGHTA, FQGNSA. Trimming removed 1 base from V and 8 bases from J; junction bases left unmatched: 5. The CDR3 spans 15 residues. The entire variable domain, with the rest obtained from reference TRBV7-2 and TRBJ1-6, is as follows: GAGVSQSPSNKVTEKGKDVELRCDPISGHTALYWYRQSLGQGLEFLIYFQGNSAPDKSGLPSDRFSAERTGGSVSTLTIQRTQQEDSAVYLCASSLVGTDHSPLHFGNGTRLTVT.

The CDR3 DNA follows: TGTGCCACTTGTAGGCAGCGGTGGACCGGGGAGCTGTTTTTT. Translation: CATCRQRWTGELFF. The genes are TRBV6-5 and TRBJ2-2; tentative D call: TRBD2 (5 bases). The CDR3 sequence is 14 residues long. V gave up 10 bases and J gave up 5 bases, with 17 bases separating them. CDR1 and CDR2 from the germline V gene are MNHEY and SVGAGI.

The V and J genes are TRBV4-3 and TRBJ2-7; TRBD2 matches 14 bases. Germline V gives CDR1 LGHNA, CDR2 YSLEER. V lost 4 bases and J lost 5; bases outside the gene matches: 4. CDR3 length: 15 residues. In DNA form, the CDR3 reads TGCGCCAGCAGCCCCCAGGGACTAGCGGGGGACGAGCAGTACTTC. Encoded protein: CASSPQGLAGDEQYF.

The chain combines TRBV19 with TRBJ2-5; 8 positions agree with TRBD2. The CDR3 runs to 13 residues. J gave up 11 bases and V 0 bases, and 5 bases lay outside the gene matches. Germline lookup yields CDR1 LNHDA and CDR2 SQIVND (reference sequence). The DNA of the CDR3 is TGTGCCAGTAGTATAGACCTGCGGGGGGAGCAGTACTTC. This encodes CASSIDLRGEQYF.

For this clone: The same CDR3 arises from other DNA sequences in this sample as well. J is TRBJ2-1 and V is TRBV7-9, with 12 bases lining up with TRBD1. Per the germline V gene, CDR1 is SEHNR and CDR2 is FQNEAQ (reference sequence). V lost 3 bases and J lost 0; bases outside the gene matches: 9. The CDR3 runs to 19 residues. In DNA, the CDR3 is TGTGCCAGCAGCTTGAGGGACAGGGGGCCGATAAGCTCCTACAATGAGCAGTTCTTC. Protein sequence: CASSLRDRGPISSYNEQFF.

The rearrangement links TRBV6-5 to TRBJ2-2; 12 bases match TRBD2. Germline assignment: CDR1 MNHEY and CDR2 SVGAGI. This CDR3 is built from 16 residues. V shed 2 bases and J 4 bases; nucleotides not matched to a gene: 2. The CDR3 DNA is TGTGCCAGCAGTTACCGGACTAGCGGGATCACCGGGGAGCTGTTTTTT. The encoded protein is CASSYRTSGITGELFF.

DNA of the CDR3: TGTGCCAGCAGTTTTACTAGCCCTCAAGAGACCCAGTACTTC. Residues: CASSFTSPQETQYF. The chain links TRBV27 to TRBJ2-5; a possible D gene is TRBD2 (6 bases). The CDR3 consists of 14 residues. CDR1 is MNHEY, CDR2 SMNVEV, per germline (reference sequence). V gave up 3 bases and J gave up 2 bases, with 10 bases separating them.

The J gene is TRBJ2-3, the V gene TRBV5-6; possibly TRBD2 for D (5 bases). This CDR3 region has 13 residues. The germline V and J ends were trimmed by 3 bases and 12 bases, with 17 bases remaining between them. Germline CDR1 reads SGHDT; CDR2 reads YYEEEE. CDR3: CASSWELAQVQYF. The CDR3 coding sequence is TGTGCCAGCAGCTGGGAGCTGGCCCAGGTCCAGTATTTT.

The chain uses TRBV7-2 and TRBJ2-2; 9 bases are shared with TRBD2. Germline V lookup: CDR1 SGHTA, CDR2 FQGNSA. The CDR3 loop spans 16 amino acids. The J segment lost 4 bases and the V segment lost 1 base, leaving 4 bases of the junction unmatched. CDR3 in amino acids: CASSLGGLAITGELFF. The CDR3 nucleotides are TGTGCCAGCAGCTTAGGGGGACTAGCCATCACCGGGGAGCTGTTTTTT.

The V and J genes are TRBV7-3 and TRBJ2-7; 7 bases fit TRBD1. V dropped 5 bases and J dropped 2; count of bases not matched to a gene: 9. The germline CDR1 and CDR2 sequences are SGHTA and FQGTGA. CDR3 length: 15 residues. This chain's CDR3 is CASSKGAGGAYEQYF. CDR3 bases: TGTGCCAGCAGCAAGGGGGCAGGGGGAGCCTACGAGCAGTACTTC.

The chain is built from TRBV28 and TRBJ1-2, with 10 bases identical to TRBD1. The CDR3 spans 16 residues. The ends lost 7 bases at V and 2 bases at J; junction bases unmatched: 10. Germline CDR1 is MDHEN and CDR2 is SYDVKM. CDR3 loop: CASIVSGTGDNYGYTF. In DNA, the CDR3 is TGTGCCAGCATCGTTTCCGGGACAGGGGACAACTATGGCTACACCTTC.

This chain uses TRBV9 with TRBJ1-2, with unresolved D. From germline, CDR1 is SGDLS and CDR2 YYNGEE. The CDR3 is 15 residues long. Trimming stripped 2 bases from V and 4 bases from J, with 15 bases between. The CDR3 DNA follows: TGTGCCAGCAGCGTTAGTCAGAACAGACCCTATGGCTACACCTTC. This codes for CASSVSQNRPYGYTF.

The chain is built from TRBV27 and TRBJ2-7; 9 bases align to TRBD2. The CDR3 has 13 amino acids. Losses at the gene ends were 5 bases for V and 7 bases for J; bases not matched to a gene: 6. From germline, CDR1 is MNHEY and CDR2 SMNVEV (reference sequence). CDR3 sequence (DNA): TGTGCCAGCAGTGGCGGGAGGGTGGGGGAGCAGTACTTC. This encodes CASSGGRVGEQYF.

The chain combines TRBV28 with TRBJ1-1, with TRBD1 as a possible D gene (5 bases). CDR1 is MDHEN and CDR2 is SYDVKM in the germline V gene. The V and J ends lost 6 bases and 8 bases respectively, with 13 bases between them. The length of the CDR3 is 12 residues. CDR3 in DNA: TGTGCCAGCAGCCTACAGGTAGTGGAAGCTTTCTTT. This encodes CASSLQVVEAFF. The full variable domain, with the rest looked up from reference TRBV28 and TRBJ1-1, is DVKVTQSSRYLVKRTGEKVFLECVQDMDHENMFWYRQDPGLGLRLIYFSYDVKMKEKGDIPEGYSVSREKKERFSLILESASTNQTSMYLCASSLQVVEAFFGQGTRLTVV.